The clone carrying this TCR beta chain was observed many times. The data were taken from a study of T cells in Graves' hyperthyroidism and ophthalmopathy. Across the whole study: Before any treatment, at initial diagnosis, peripheral blood was collected.

The investigators amplified TCR beta CDR3 regions from RNA transcripts. An initial round of RT-PCR targeting the TCR CDR3 relied on the HTBI primer set. TCRdb redid the calling of the multiplex PCR reads with MiXCR, one entry per CDR3 protein. The data contain about 590,000 distinct CDR3 sequences, 14% of them singletons. The ends were cut back, 6 bases at V and 8 bases at J, with 17 bases in the middle. The CDR3 loop spans 14 amino acids. Germline V lookup: CDR1 SGHNT, CDR2 YENEEA. The TCR comes from a woman under 30 with Graves' ophthalmopathy. The sequencing sample was made of blood. The chain is built from TRBV11-3 and TRBJ2-1; D possibly corresponds to TRBD1 (6 bases). CDR3 in DNA: TGTGCCAGCAGGAGACAGATGAGGACAGATGAGCAGTTCTTC. Translated, it gives CASRRQMRTDEQFF.